The next 16 T cell receptor beta chains were all read from a single sample in a study of OX40 agonist ivuxolimab in advanced cancers. Assay used: immunoSEQ multiplex PCR; TCRdb lists only in-frame clones, some missing. The sample gives fewer than 40,000 clones, about 79% of which show up once; around 20% is in the top ten. The sequencing used CD4+ or CD8+ T cells sorted from blood, collected in a trial of the OX40 agonist ivuxolimab. These receptors originate from an adult with an advanced solid tumor such as melanoma, head and neck, liver or kidney cancer.

V is TRBV7-6 and J is TRBJ1-1; D perhaps matches TRBD1 (5 bases). V was trimmed by 1 base and J by 8 bases, leaving 11 bases between them. CDR1 and CDR2 from the germline V gene are SGHVS and FNYEAQ. The CDR3 has 13 amino acids. The chain's CDR3 is CASSLDRRGEAFF. The CDR3 nucleotides are TGTGCCAGCAGCTTAGACAGGCGGGGGGAAGCTTTCTTT.

This clone was counted at least ten times. This rearrangement joins TRBV30 to TRBJ2-1, with 8 bases fitting TRBD2. Germline loops: CDR1 GTSNPN, CDR2 SVGIG (reference sequence). V trimming: 3 bases; J trimming: 3 bases; junction bases outside the gene matches: 10. The CDR3 spans 16 residues. Here the CDR3 reads CAWSVDLAGGYNEQFF. The CDR3 DNA sequence: TGTGCCTGGAGCGTCGACTTGGCGGGGGGCTACAATGAGCAGTTCTTC.

This sequence joins TRBV5-1 and TRBJ1-1; 11 nucleotides line up with TRBD1. The CDR3 has 14 amino acids. Germline V CDR1 and CDR2: SGHRS, YFSETQ. Trimming took 4 bases from V and 3 from J; bases not matched to a gene: 2. Written as DNA, the CDR3 is TGCGCCAGCAGCGGACAGGGGGCTCACACTGAAGCTTTCTTT. Its protein product is CASSGQGAHTEAFF.

The V and J genes are TRBV6-5 and TRBJ2-7, with a possible D match to TRBD2 (6 bases). Trimming removed 5 bases at V and 3 bases at J, with 8 bases between. The CDR3 length is 12 residues. Germline V lookup: CDR1 MNHEY, CDR2 SVGAGI. The CDR3 DNA sequence: TGTGCCAGCAGTGCCGGGGGCTACGAGCAGTACGTC. Translated: CASSAGGYEQYV.

The rearrangement links TRBV6-6 to TRBJ1-2; no reliable D call. CDR3 length equals 15 residues. Germline V gene sequence: CDR1 MNHNY, CDR2 SVGAGI (reference sequence). The V and J ends lost 2 bases and 0 bases respectively, with 10 bases between them. The DNA for the CDR3 is TGTGCCAGCAGTTACGGTGGTGGAGCTAACTATGGCTACACCTTC. It codes for CASSYGGGANYGYTF.

V usage is TRBV30 and J usage is TRBJ1-3; 7 bases fit TRBD1. Losses at the gene ends were 5 bases for V and 0 bases for J; bases not matched to a gene: 7. CDR1 GTSNPN and CDR2 SVGIG come from the germline V gene (reference sequence). The length of the CDR3 is 15 residues. The CDR3 loop is CAWSPGQSSGNTIYF. The CDR3 DNA is TGTGCCTGGTCACCGGGACAGAGCTCTGGAAACACCATATATTTT. The complete variable domain, with remaining parts taken from reference TRBV30 and TRBJ1-3, reads SQTIHQWPATLVQPVGSPLSLECTVEGTSNPNLYWYRQAAGRGLQLLFYSVGIGQISSEVPQNLSASRPQDRQFILSSKKLLLSDSGFYLCAWSPGQSSGNTIYFGEGSWLTVV.

The chain links TRBV5-1 to TRBJ2-7; TRBD2 matches 7 bases. J gave up 1 base and V 4 bases, and 11 bases lay outside the gene matches. Germline V lookup: CDR1 SGHRS, CDR2 YFSETQ. The CDR3 spans 16 residues. The CDR3 is CASSPEVSGGSYEQYF. CDR3 DNA: TGCGCCAGCAGCCCGGAAGTATCGGGGGGATCCTACGAGCAGTACTTC.

The V gene is TRBV29-1, the J gene TRBJ2-3, with 9 positions matching TRBD2. Trimming at V came to 5 bases and at J to 5 bases, leaving 5 bases not matched to a gene. The V gene's germline CDR1 is SQVTM and CDR2 ANQGSEA. The length of the CDR3 is 13 residues. The CDR3 bases are TGCAGCGTTTCCAGCGGGGGGCAAGATACGCAGTATTTT. It specifies CSVSSGGQDTQYF.

The chain employs TRBV5-8 and TRBJ2-2; D call uncertain. Per the germline V gene, CDR1 is SGHTS and CDR2 is YDEGEE. V was clipped by 2 bases and J by 5 bases, with 7 bases between them. The CDR3 runs 13 residues. The CDR3 bases are TGTGCCAGCAGCTTTGGAAGTACCGGGGAGCTGTTTTTT. Its protein is CASSFGSTGELFF.

The chain is built from TRBV21-1 and TRBJ1-6. TRBV21-1 is termed a pseudogene. The CDR3 covers 13 residues. The CDR3 DNA follows: TGTGCCAGCAGCAAAGGGGTAAATTCACCCCTCCACTTT. It translates to CASSKGVNSPLHF.

Only one count was recorded for this clone. The chain links TRBV9 to TRBJ2-5; possibly TRBD1 or TRBD2 for D (5 bases each). From germline, CDR1 is SGDLS and CDR2 YYNGEE. The CDR3 totals 14 residues. Trimming took off 0 bases at V and 5 bases at J, with 11 bases between the two ends. The CDR3 region has the DNA TGTGCCAGCAGCGTAGCTCTAGGGGAGGAGACCCAGTACTTC. Encoded protein: CASSVALGEETQYF.

V usage is TRBV5-1 and J usage is TRBJ2-3, with D perhaps TRBD2 (5 bases). Trimming stripped 1 base from V and 6 bases from J, with 9 bases between. The germline gives CDR1 SGHRS, CDR2 YFSETQ. The CDR3 length is 13 residues. The CDR3 nucleotides read TGCGCCAGCAGCTTGTCGGAGCGGGATACGCAGTATTTT. Protein sequence: CASSLSERDTQYF.

This clone was detected only once. CDR3 in amino acids: CASVGKGVLFF. The CDR3, as DNA: TGTGCCAGCGTGGGGAAGGGGGTGCTGTTCTTC. The chain employs TRBV6-5 and TRBJ2-1, with D tentatively TRBD1 (6 bases). Germline CDR1 and CDR2: MNHEY and SVGAGI. Trimming left V 8 bases short and J 15 bases short, with 17 bases between. The CDR3 runs 11 residues.

As concerns this clone: The sample has other DNA sequences that encode this CDR3 too. The rearrangement joins TRBV9 to TRBJ1-1, with D perhaps TRBD1 (5 bases). Germline loops: CDR1 SGDLS, CDR2 YYNGEE. V was trimmed by 3 bases and J by 3 bases, leaving 12 bases between them. The CDR3 loop spans 14 amino acids. The CDR3 loop reads CASSAEGTYTEAFF. The CDR3 DNA sequence: TGTGCCAGCAGCGCCGAAGGGACGTACACTGAAGCTTTCTTT.

The chain couples TRBV18 to TRBJ1-1; TRBD1 matches 8 bases. The J segment lost 5 bases and the V segment lost 3 bases, leaving 5 bases of the junction unmatched. The CDR3 loop spans 14 amino acids. Germline lookup yields CDR1 KGHSH and CDR2 LQKENI. The DNA for the CDR3 is TGTGCCAGCTCACCGACAGGGGTTGGGACTGAAGCTTTCTTT. It is translated as CASSPTGVGTEAFF.

In this sample, this clone is medium-sized. J is TRBJ2-2 and V is TRBV11-2; D is undetermined. Trimming shortened V by 1 base and J by 2 bases, and 5 bases separated the two germline ends. Germline CDR1 reads SGHAT; CDR2 reads FQNNGV. CDR3 length: 14 residues. CDR3 in amino acids: CASSLGSNTGELFF. CDR3 coding DNA: TGTGCCAGCAGCTTAGGTAGCAACACCGGGGAGCTGTTTTTT.